A single sample gave rise to the 13 T cell receptor beta chains below, sequenced in a study of graft-versus-host responses after intestinal transplantation. These TCRs' antigens remain unknown. Measured with immunoSEQ multiplex PCR; TCRdb has only the in-frame clones, and not every one. Of 27,000 or so clones in the sample, roughly 82% were seen once. Sequenced here: unstimulated CD4+ T cells sorted from spleen or lymph node cells, sampled before intestinal transplant. All receptors come from a human donor who received an intestinal transplant.

V usage is TRBV19 and J usage is TRBJ2-3, with D uncertain. There are 13 residues in the CDR3. Per the germline V gene, CDR1 is LNHDA and CDR2 is SQIVND (reference sequence). V was shortened by 4 bases and J by 5 bases, with 10 bases between the two germline ends. This chain's CDR3 is CASSNLRVDTQYF. CDR3 DNA sequence: TGTGCCAGTAGTAACCTACGGGTAGATACGCAGTATTTT.

The chain recombines TRBV5-1 with TRBJ1-3, with D perhaps matching TRBD1 (6 bases). CDR1 and CDR2 (germline): SGHRS, YFSETQ. The V end was cut by 1 base, the J end by 0 bases, with 8 bases between. The CDR3 totals 15 residues. This CDR3 is CASSLRGGSGNTIYF. CDR3 sequence (DNA): TGCGCCAGCAGCTTGAGAGGGGGCTCTGGAAACACCATATATTTT.

The J gene is TRBJ1-2, the V gene TRBV6-5; no firm D call. With 4 bases removed from V and 3 bases from J, the gap between germline ends came to 12 bases. Germline CDR1 is MNHEY and CDR2 is SVGAGI. The CDR3 runs 14 residues. The CDR3, as DNA: TGTGCCAGCAGTTGGGCAGGCCGGCACTATGGCTACACCTTC. Amino acids: CASSWAGRHYGYTF.

CDR3 residues: CASSLRDTVPSGNTIYF. The CDR3 nucleotides read TGTGCCAGCTCTCTCCGGGACACAGTCCCCTCTGGAAACACCATATATTTT. The rearrangement joins TRBV18 to TRBJ1-3; TRBD1 might be the D (6 bases). Trimming shortened V by 6 bases and J by 0 bases, and 18 bases separated the two germline ends. The CDR3 contains 17 residues. CDR1 is KGHSH, CDR2 LQKENI, per germline.

The chain couples TRBV7-3 to TRBJ2-5; D not resolved. Germline CDR1 reads SGHTA; CDR2 reads FQGTGA. This CDR3 contains 15 residues. V was clipped by 1 base and J by 2 bases, with 11 bases between them. CDR3 bases: TGTGCCAGCAGCTTAAGCCGTGACCAACAAGAGACCCAGTACTTC. It encodes CASSLSRDQQETQYF.

The rearrangement uses TRBV18 and TRBJ2-1; TRBD1 agrees at 8 bases. Germline CDR1 and CDR2: KGHSH and LQKENI. V dropped 4 bases and J dropped 1; count of bases not matched to a gene: 9. This CDR3 has 17 amino acids. This CDR3 reads CASSRDRYPLSYNEQFF. In DNA, the CDR3 is TGTGCCAGCTCACGGGACAGGTACCCTCTTTCCTACAATGAGCAGTTCTTC.

The rearrangement uses TRBV2 and TRBJ1-1; D possibly corresponds to TRBD1 (5 bases). Germline CDR1 SNHLY, CDR2 FYNNEI. The ends were cut back, 1 base at V and 3 bases at J, with 6 bases in the middle. This CDR3 comprises 13 residues. CDR3 protein: CASSEGGYTEAFF. Here the CDR3 DNA reads TGTGCCAGCAGTGAAGGGGGGTACACTGAAGCTTTCTTT.

The J gene is TRBJ2-1, the V gene TRBV6-1; D remains unclear. Germline V CDR1 and CDR2: MNHNS, SASEGT. The CDR3 consists of 14 residues. V gave up 7 bases and J gave up 6 bases, with 16 bases separating them. The CDR3 DNA is TGTGCCAGCACCCCACCCCGGGTTCTCAATGAGCAGTTCTTC. Its protein is CASTPPRVLNEQFF.

The chain carries TRBV6-1 and TRBJ2-3; no clear D gene. V was shortened by 2 bases and J by 3 bases, with 15 bases between the two germline ends. The germline V gene has CDR1 MNHNS and CDR2 SASEGT. This CDR3 has 16 amino acids. The CDR3 sequence: CASSETTDVRTDTQYF. Written as DNA, the CDR3 is TGTGCCAGCAGTGAAACAACTGACGTGAGAACAGATACGCAGTATTTT.

The genes are TRBV29-1 and TRBJ2-3; TRBD2 matches at 8 bases. The CDR3 contains 14 residues. The V gene's germline CDR1 is SQVTM and CDR2 ANQGSEA. The V and J ends lost 4 bases and 4 bases, in that order; junction bases with no gene match: 7. The CDR3 DNA reads TGCAGCGTTGCTTTAATGGGACTAGCAGATACGCAGTATTTT. Translated, it gives CSVALMGLADTQYF.

This clone was found once. The chain joins TRBV2 to TRBJ1-5; D unclear. The CDR3 consists of 13 residues. The germline V gene has CDR1 SNHLY and CDR2 FYNNEI. V shed 8 bases and J shed 3 bases, with 11 bases lying between them. CDR3 sequence: CASAPANNQPQHF. The CDR3 bases are TGTGCCAGCGCGCCAGCGAACAATCAGCCCCAGCATTTT.

This chain links TRBV9 with TRBJ1-1; perhaps TRBD1 as D (5 bases). Germline values: CDR1 SGDLS, CDR2 YYNGEE. The CDR3 runs 17 residues. V lost 2 bases, J lost 5 bases, and 22 bases lay in between. The CDR3 protein is CASSVSGTGLGSTEAFF. The CDR3, as DNA: TGTGCCAGCAGCGTCTCAGGTACAGGCCTTGGGAGTACTGAAGCTTTCTTT. Full variable domain (missing parts from reference TRBV9 and TRBJ1-1): DSGVTQTPKHLITATGQRVTLRCSPRSGDLSVYWYQQSLDQGLQFLIQYYNGEERAKGNILERFSAQQFPDLHSELNLSSLELGDSALYFCASSVSGTGLGSTEAFFGQGTRLTVV.

The chain is built from TRBV4-2 and TRBJ1-3; D unclear. V lost 0 bases, J lost 2 bases, and 11 bases lay in between. The CDR3 sequence is 16 residues long. Germline assignment: CDR1 LGHNA and CDR2 YNFKEQ. CDR3 residues: CASSQDEGRPGNTIYF. CDR3 in DNA: TGTGCCAGCAGCCAAGATGAAGGGAGACCTGGAAACACCATATATTTT.